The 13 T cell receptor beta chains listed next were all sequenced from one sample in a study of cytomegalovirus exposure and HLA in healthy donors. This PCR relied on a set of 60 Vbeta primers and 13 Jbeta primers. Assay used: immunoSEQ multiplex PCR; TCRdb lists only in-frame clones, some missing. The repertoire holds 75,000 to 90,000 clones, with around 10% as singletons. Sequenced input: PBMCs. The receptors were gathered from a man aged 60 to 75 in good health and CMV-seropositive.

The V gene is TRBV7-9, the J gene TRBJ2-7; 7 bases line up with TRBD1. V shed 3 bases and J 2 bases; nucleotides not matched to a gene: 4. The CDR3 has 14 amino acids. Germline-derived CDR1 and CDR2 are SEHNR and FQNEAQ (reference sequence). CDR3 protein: CASSLDRPPYEQYF. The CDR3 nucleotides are TGTGCCAGCAGCTTGGACAGGCCACCCTACGAGCAGTACTTC.

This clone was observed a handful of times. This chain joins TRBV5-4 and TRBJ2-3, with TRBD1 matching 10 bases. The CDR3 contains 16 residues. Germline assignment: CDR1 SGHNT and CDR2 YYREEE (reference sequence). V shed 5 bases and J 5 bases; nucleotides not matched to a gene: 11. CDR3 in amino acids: CASRLPTGGEGDTQYF. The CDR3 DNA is TGTGCCAGCAGACTTCCGACAGGGGGCGAGGGAGATACGCAGTATTTT.

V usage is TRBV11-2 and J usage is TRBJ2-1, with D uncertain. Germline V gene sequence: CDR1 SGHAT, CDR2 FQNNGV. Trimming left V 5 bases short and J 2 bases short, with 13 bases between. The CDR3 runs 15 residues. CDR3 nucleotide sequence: TGTGCCAGCAGCCCCCCCGTGCTAACCTACAATGAGCAGTTCTTC. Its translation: CASSPPVLTYNEQFF.

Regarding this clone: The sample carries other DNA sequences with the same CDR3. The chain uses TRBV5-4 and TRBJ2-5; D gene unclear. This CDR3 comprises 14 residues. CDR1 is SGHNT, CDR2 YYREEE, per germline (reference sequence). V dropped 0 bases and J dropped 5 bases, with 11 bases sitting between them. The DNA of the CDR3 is TGTGCCAGCAGCTTGGGGCGGTCCCAGGAGACCCAGTACTTC. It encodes CASSLGRSQETQYF.

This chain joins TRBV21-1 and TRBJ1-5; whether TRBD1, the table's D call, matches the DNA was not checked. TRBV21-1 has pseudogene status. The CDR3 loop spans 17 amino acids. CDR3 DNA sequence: TGTGCCAGCAGCAAAGCCGAGAGGGACAGGGTGAATCAGCCCCAGCATTTT. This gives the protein CASSKAERDRVNQPQHF.

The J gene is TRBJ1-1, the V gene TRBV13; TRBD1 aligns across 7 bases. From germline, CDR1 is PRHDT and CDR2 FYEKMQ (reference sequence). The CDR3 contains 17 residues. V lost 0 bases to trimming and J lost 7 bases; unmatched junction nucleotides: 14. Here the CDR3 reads CASSLGYRTGLLGEAFF. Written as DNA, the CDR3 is TGTGCCAGCAGCTTAGGGTACAGGACAGGATTACTGGGTGAAGCTTTCTTT. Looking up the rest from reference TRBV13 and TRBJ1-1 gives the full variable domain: AAGVIQSPRHLIKEKRETATLKCYPIPRHDTVYWYQQGPGQDPQFLISFYEKMQSDKGSIPDRFSAQQFSDYHSELNMSSLELGDSALYFCASSLGYRTGLLGEAFFGQGTRLTVV.

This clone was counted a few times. CDR3 loop: CASSLVARLSTGELFF. The CDR3 DNA is TGTGCCAGCAGCTTAGTCGCTAGGTTGAGCACCGGGGAGCTGTTTTTT. The chain recombines TRBV7-8 with TRBJ2-2; D is uncertain. The CDR3 sequence is 16 residues long. V shed 1 base and J shed 4 bases, with 13 bases lying between them. Germline V gene data show CDR1 as SGHVS and CDR2 as FQNEAQ.

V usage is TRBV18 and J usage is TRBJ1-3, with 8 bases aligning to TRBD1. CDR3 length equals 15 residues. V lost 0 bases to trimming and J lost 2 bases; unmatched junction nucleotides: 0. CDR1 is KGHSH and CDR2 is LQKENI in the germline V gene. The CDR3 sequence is CASSPPTGAGNTIYF. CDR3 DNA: TGTGCCAGCTCACCACCGACAGGGGCTGGAAACACCATATATTTT.

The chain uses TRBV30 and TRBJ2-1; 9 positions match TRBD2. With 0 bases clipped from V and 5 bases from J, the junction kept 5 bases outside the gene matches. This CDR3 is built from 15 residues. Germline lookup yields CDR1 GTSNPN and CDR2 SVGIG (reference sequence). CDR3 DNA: TGTGCCTGGAGTGTTGATAGCGGGGGCCACAATGAGCAGTTCTTC. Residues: CAWSVDSGGHNEQFF.

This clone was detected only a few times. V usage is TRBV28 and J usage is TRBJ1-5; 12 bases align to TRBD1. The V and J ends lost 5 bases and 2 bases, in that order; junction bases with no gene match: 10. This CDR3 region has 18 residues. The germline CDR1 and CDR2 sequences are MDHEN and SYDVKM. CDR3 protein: CASSLGLGQGAGNQPQHF. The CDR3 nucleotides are TGTGCCAGCAGTCTGGGTTTGGGACAGGGGGCTGGCAATCAGCCCCAGCATTTT.

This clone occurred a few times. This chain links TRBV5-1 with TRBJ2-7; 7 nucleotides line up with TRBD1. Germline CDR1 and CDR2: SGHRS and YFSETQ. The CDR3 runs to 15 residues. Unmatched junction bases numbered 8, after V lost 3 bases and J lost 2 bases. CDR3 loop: CASSSGQSVTYEQYF. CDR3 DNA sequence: TGCGCCAGCAGCTCGGGACAGTCGGTAACCTACGAGCAGTACTTC. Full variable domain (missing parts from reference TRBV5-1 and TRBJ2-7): KAGVTQTPRYLIKTRGQQVTLSCSPISGHRSVSWYQQTPGQGLQFLFEYFSETQRNKGNFPGRFSGRQFSNSRSEMNVSTLELGDSALYLCASSSGQSVTYEQYFGPGTRLTVT.

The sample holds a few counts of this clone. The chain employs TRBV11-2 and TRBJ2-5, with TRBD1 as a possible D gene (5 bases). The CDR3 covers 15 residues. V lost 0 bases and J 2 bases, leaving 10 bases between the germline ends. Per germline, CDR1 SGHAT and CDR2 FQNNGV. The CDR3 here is CASSLEYQGQETQYF. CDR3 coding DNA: TGTGCCAGCAGCTTAGAATACCAGGGACAAGAGACCCAGTACTTC.

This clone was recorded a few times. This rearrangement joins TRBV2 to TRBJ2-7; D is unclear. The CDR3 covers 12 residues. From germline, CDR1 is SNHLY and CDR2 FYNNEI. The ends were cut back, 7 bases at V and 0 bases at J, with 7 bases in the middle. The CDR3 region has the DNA TGTGCCAGCATGGAGTACTCCTACGAGCAGTACTTC. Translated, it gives CASMEYSYEQYF.